This passage covers 21 T cell receptor beta chains from one sample sequenced in a study of cytomegalovirus exposure and HLA in healthy donors. PCR employed 60 Vbeta and 13 Jbeta primers. Clones were sequenced by immunoSEQ multiplex PCR, and TCRdb holds only the in-frame ones, with some missing. The data contain about 150,000 clones, approximately 88% of them singletons. The sequencing sample was made of PBMCs. All receptors derive from a boy aged 2 to 10 in good health and CMV-seronegative.

This clone was recorded a few times. In DNA, the CDR3 is TGTGCCAGCAGCAGATTAACAGGGGGCTGGTACGAGCAGTACTTC. It is translated as CASSRLTGGWYEQYF. The chain employs TRBV27 and TRBJ2-7, with 9 bases aligning to TRBD1. This CDR3 has 15 residues. Trimming cost V 6 bases and J 4 bases; bases outside gene matches: 10. Germline-derived CDR1 and CDR2 are MNHEY and SMNVEV (reference sequence).

This clone has a handful of counts. The chain joins TRBV29-1 to TRBJ1-1; D is possibly TRBD1 (5 bases). Trimming took off 4 bases at V and 8 bases at J, with 14 bases between the two ends. This CDR3 region has 12 residues. Germline CDR1 SQVTM, CDR2 ANQGSEA. The CDR3 coding sequence is TGCAGCGTTGTGGCAGGGACTGTAGAAGCTTTCTTT. Protein: CSVVAGTVEAFF. Using reference TRBV29-1 and TRBJ1-1 for the parts outside the CDR3, the full variable domain is SAVISQKPSRDICQRGTSLTIQCQVDSQVTMMFWYRQQPGQSLTLIATANQGSEATYESGFVIDKFPISRPNLTFSTLTVSNMSPEDSSIYLCSVVAGTVEAFFGQGTRLTVV.

In DNA, the CDR3 is TGTGCCAGCAGCGTAGCCGGTTTCGCGAACACCGGGGAGCTGTTTTTT. As protein: CASSVAGFANTGELFF. J is TRBJ2-2 and V is TRBV9, with D hard to call. The CDR3 consists of 16 residues. Germline V gene lookup returns CDR1 SGDLS and CDR2 YYNGEE. Trimming took 0 bases from V and 0 from J, leaving 9 bases between them. The full variable domain, in which reference TRBV9 and TRBJ2-2 provide the parts outside the CDR3, is DSGVTQTPKHLITATGQRVTLRCSPRSGDLSVYWYQQSLDQGLQFLIQYYNGEERAKGNILERFSAQQFPDLHSELNLSSLELGDSALYFCASSVAGFANTGELFFGEGSRLTVL.

V is TRBV14 and J is TRBJ2-5; TRBD2 is a possible D gene (5 bases). The CDR3 has 15 amino acids. Germline assignment: CDR1 SGHDN and CDR2 FVKESK. The ends were cut back, 2 bases at V and 5 bases at J, with 15 bases in the middle. This CDR3 reads CASSQRRIYEETQYF. As DNA, the CDR3 is TGTGCCAGCAGCCAACGGAGGATATATGAGGAGACCCAGTACTTC.

The chain joins TRBV7-9 to TRBJ1-1; the D gene is possibly TRBD1 (5 bases). The CDR3 contains 13 residues. The ends were cut back, 5 bases at V and 4 bases at J, with 11 bases in the middle. CDR1 and CDR2 (germline): SEHNR, FQNEAQ (reference sequence). The CDR3 region has the DNA TGTGCCAGCAGCCCCCGACAGATCACTGAAGCTTTCTTT. As protein: CASSPRQITEAFF.

This chain connects TRBV18 to TRBJ2-5; D not resolved. The CDR3 spans 13 residues. In germline, CDR1 is KGHSH, CDR2 LQKENI. Trimming removed 6 bases from V and 2 bases from J, with 10 bases in between. The chain's CDR3 is CASSPRQQETQYF. The CDR3 DNA reads as TGTGCCAGCTCTCCCCGCCAGCAAGAGACCCAGTACTTC. Full variable domain (rest looked up from reference TRBV18 and TRBJ2-5): NAGVMQNPRHLVRRRGQEARLRCSPMKGHSHVYWYRQLPEEGLKFMVYLQKENIIDESGMPKERFSAEFPKEGPSILRIQQVVRGDSAAYFCASSPRQQETQYFGPGTRLLVL.

The J gene is TRBJ2-1, the V gene TRBV9, with TRBD2 matching 9 bases. CDR1 and CDR2 (germline): SGDLS, YYNGEE. CDR3 length: 15 residues. V dropped 9 bases and J dropped 0; count of bases not matched to a gene: 7. The CDR3 DNA follows: TGTGCCACCTCAAGCGGGGGGAGCTCCTACAATGAGCAGTTCTTC. It translates to CATSSGGSSYNEQFF.

The V and J genes are TRBV4-1 and TRBJ1-1; 7 bases are a match to TRBD1. The CDR3 sequence is 16 residues long. The V gene end was trimmed by 7 bases and the J gene end by 6 bases; junction bases not matched to a gene: 17. Germline assignment: CDR1 MGHRA and CDR2 YSYEKL. The chain's CDR3 is CASTNPTTDRVPEAFF. CDR3 bases: TGCGCCAGCACCAACCCAACAACCGACAGGGTCCCTGAAGCTTTCTTT.

V is TRBV2 and J is TRBJ1-2; unclear D gene. This CDR3 has 15 amino acids. Germline V gene sequence: CDR1 SNHLY, CDR2 FYNNEI. Trimming shortened V by 7 bases and J by 0 bases, and 15 bases separated the two germline ends. The CDR3 reads CASNPFGISNYGYTF. CDR3 DNA sequence: TGTGCCAGCAACCCCTTCGGGATATCTAACTATGGCTACACCTTC.

This rearrangement joins TRBV19 to TRBJ1-4; 9 bases map to TRBD1. The germline V gene encodes CDR1 LNHDA and CDR2 SQIVND (reference sequence). The CDR3 contains 14 residues. J gave up 7 bases and V 5 bases, and 5 bases lay outside the gene matches. The CDR3 DNA follows: TGTGCCAGTAGTCCCGGGACAGGGCCTGAAAAACTGTTTTTT. Amino acid sequence: CASSPGTGPEKLFF.

The chain uses TRBV10-2 and TRBJ2-1, with 10 bases aligning to TRBD2. The V and J ends lost 3 bases and 10 bases, in that order; junction bases with no gene match: 12. The CDR3 length is 16 residues. Germline V lookup: CDR1 WSHSY, CDR2 SAAADI. The chain's CDR3 is CASSDRSGRALYEQFF. The DNA of the CDR3 is TGCGCCAGCAGTGATCGGAGCGGGAGGGCCCTATACGAGCAGTTCTTC.

J is TRBJ2-3 and V is TRBV5-4, with TRBD2 identical over 11 bases. This CDR3 spans 15 amino acids. CDR1 is SGHNT, CDR2 YYREEE, per germline (reference sequence). V trimming: 4 bases; J trimming: 2 bases; junction bases outside the gene matches: 3. The DNA of the CDR3 is TGTGCCAGCAGCCGACTAGCGGGATCCACAGATACGCAGTATTTT. Its protein product is CASSRLAGSTDTQYF.

V usage is TRBV28 and J usage is TRBJ2-3, with 9 bases fitting TRBD2. The V segment lost 1 base and the J segment 3 bases; nucleotides outside the gene matches: 5. Germline CDR1 MDHEN, CDR2 SYDVKM. The CDR3 has 16 residues. In DNA form, the CDR3 reads TGTGCCAGCAGTTTATTAACTAGCGGGTTTACAGATACGCAGTATTTT. Encoded protein: CASSLLTSGFTDTQYF.

This chain joins TRBV29-1 and TRBJ2-3; 11 positions agree with TRBD2. The V and J ends lost 4 bases and 0 bases, in that order; junction bases with no gene match: 3. CDR3 length: 15 residues. Germline V CDR1 and CDR2: SQVTM, ANQGSEA. The CDR3 DNA is TGCAGCGTTGGACGGACTAGCGGGAGCACAGATACGCAGTATTTT. Its translation is CSVGRTSGSTDTQYF.

The chain uses TRBV5-1 and TRBJ2-7, with a weak D call TRBD1 (6 bases). V lost 1 base to trimming and J lost 5 bases, with 16 bases between them. CDR1 is SGHRS, CDR2 YFSETQ, per germline. The CDR3 covers 15 residues. Here the CDR3 DNA reads TGCGCCAGCAGCTTGACAGGGATATCGGGTAACGAGCAGTACTTC. Amino acid sequence: CASSLTGISGNEQYF.

This clone was picked up a small number of times. The chain uses TRBV4-2 and TRBJ1-3, with D maybe TRBD1 (6 bases). Germline V lookup: CDR1 LGHNA, CDR2 YNFKEQ. The ends were cut back, 1 base at V and 0 bases at J, with 10 bases in the middle. The CDR3 loop spans 16 amino acids. CDR3 sequence reads: CASSQVGQSSGNTIYF. CDR3 nucleotide sequence: TGTGCCAGCAGCCAAGTTGGACAGAGCTCTGGAAACACCATATATTTT.

The CDR3 reads CASSSTGVLYEQYF. CDR3 in DNA: TGTGCCAGCAGCTCAACAGGGGTCCTCTACGAGCAGTACTTC. The chain recombines TRBV7-9 with TRBJ2-7; 7 bases match TRBD1. This CDR3 has 14 residues. Germline V gene lookup returns CDR1 SEHNR and CDR2 FQNEAQ (reference sequence). The V segment lost 4 bases and the J segment 3 bases; nucleotides outside the gene matches: 6.

This clone was counted once. CDR3 DNA: TGTGCCAGCAGTTTTACTCCCTGGTATGCTGAAGCTTTCTTT. Its protein product is CASSFTPWYAEAFF. This rearrangement joins TRBV27 to TRBJ1-1; D is undetermined. Germline CDR1 reads MNHEY; CDR2 reads SMNVEV (reference sequence). The CDR3 covers 14 residues. The ends were cut back, 3 bases at V and 6 bases at J, with 14 bases in the middle.

The table lists this clone with a few counts. The chain combines TRBV7-9 with TRBJ2-7; 8 bases are shared with TRBD1. Trimming at V came to 8 bases and at J to 0 bases, leaving 9 bases not matched to a gene. The length of the CDR3 is 15 residues. Germline V gene data show CDR1 as SEHNR and CDR2 as FQNEAQ (reference sequence). The CDR3 sequence: CASVGRTGSSYEQYF. In nucleotides, the CDR3 is TGTGCCAGCGTAGGGAGGACAGGGAGCTCCTACGAGCAGTACTTC. The full variable domain, completed using reference TRBV7-9 and TRBJ2-7, is DTGVSQNPRHKITKRGQNVTFRCDPISEHNRLYWYRQTLGQGPEFLTYFQNEAQLEKSRLLSDRFSAERPKGSFSTLEIQRTEQGDSAMYLCASVGRTGSSYEQYFGPGTRLTVT.

Only a few counts were recorded for this clone. For the CDR3, the DNA is TGTGCCAGCAGTTCAGGGGCAACTAATGAAAAACTGTTTTTT. It specifies CASSSGATNEKLFF. This chain uses TRBV6-5 with TRBJ1-4; D might be TRBD1 (6 bases). With 4 bases removed from V and 0 bases from J, the gap between germline ends came to 6 bases. The CDR3 runs 14 residues. Germline V gene sequence: CDR1 MNHEY, CDR2 SVGAGI.

The V gene is TRBV5-1, the J gene TRBJ2-7, with D tentatively TRBD1 (5 bases). Trimming removed 4 bases from V and 2 bases from J, with 13 bases in between. CDR1 SGHRS and CDR2 YFSETQ come from the germline V gene. The CDR3 extends over 14 amino acids. CDR3 DNA: TGCGCCAGCAGCACCATCAGGGCCCCCTACGAGCAGTACTTC. Residues: CASSTIRAPYEQYF.